The 24 T cell receptor beta chains reported below all come from one sample, sequenced in a study of blood T cell repertoires in COVID-19. Using immunoSEQ multiplex PCR, the repertoire was profiled, and TCRdb retains in-frame clones only, with some absent. The sample contains about 400,000 clones, approximately 90% of which appear only once. Sequencing was carried out using PBMCs or T cells enriched from blood (not recorded which). These TCRs come from a woman in her twenties or thirties with acute COVID-19.

This chain's CDR3 is CASSLMGANTGELFF. CDR3 nucleotides: TGTGCCAGCAGCTTGATGGGGGCCAACACCGGGGAGCTGTTTTTT. The rearrangement links TRBV11-3 to TRBJ2-2; D perhaps matches TRBD1 (6 bases). Germline values: CDR1 SGHNT, CDR2 YENEEA. Between the trimmed V and J ends, which lost 3 bases and 2 bases, there was a span of 10 bases. The CDR3 is made up of 15 amino acids.

The chain couples TRBV10-1 to TRBJ2-1, with no clear D. V shed 2 bases and J shed 4 bases, with 6 bases lying between them. The CDR3 is 13 residues long. Germline CDR1 is WNHNN and CDR2 is SYGVQD (reference sequence). The CDR3 loop is CASSEGLYNEQFF. The CDR3 coding sequence is TGCGCCAGCAGTGAGGGCCTTTACAATGAGCAGTTCTTC.

The chain uses TRBV4-1 and TRBJ1-3, with D uncertain. The CDR3 has 15 amino acids. CDR1 and CDR2 from the germline V gene are MGHRA and YSYEKL. The V end lost 0 bases, the J end lost 0 bases, and 6 bases lay between the germline ends. In nucleotides, the CDR3 is TGCGCCAGCAGCCAAGAGGGCTTCTCTGGAAACACCATATATTTT. It yields the protein CASSQEGFSGNTIYF.

The gene calls are TRBV5-8 and TRBJ1-4; D perhaps matches TRBD1 (5 bases). The CDR3 has 16 amino acids. Germline V lookup: CDR1 SGHTS, CDR2 YDEGEE. V was shortened by 4 bases and J by 2 bases, with 15 bases between the two germline ends. The CDR3 DNA reads TGTGCCAGCAGCCTGGAAGTGGGGGGTACTAATGAAAAACTGTTTTTT. Translated: CASSLEVGGTNEKLFF.

The rearrangement links TRBV30 to TRBJ2-7; a possible D gene is TRBD2 (6 bases). The CDR3 loop spans 12 amino acids. Trimming took 3 bases from V and 7 from J, leaving 13 bases between them. The germline V gene has CDR1 GTSNPN and CDR2 SVGIG (reference sequence). CDR3 in amino acids: CAWSDGGREQYF. The CDR3 DNA is TGTGCCTGGAGCGACGGGGGTCGTGAGCAGTACTTC. Using reference TRBV30 and TRBJ2-7 for the parts outside the CDR3, the full variable domain is SQTIHQWPATLVQPVGSPLSLECTVEGTSNPNLYWYRQAAGRGLQLLFYSVGIGQISSEVPQNLSASRPQDRQFILSSKKLLLSDSGFYLCAWSDGGREQYFGPGTRLTVT.

V is TRBV11-2 and J is TRBJ1-1, with D perhaps TRBD1 (5 bases). The CDR3 loop spans 14 amino acids. Germline CDR1 SGHAT, CDR2 FQNNGV. V was trimmed by 4 bases and J by 7 bases, leaving 16 bases between them. CDR3 protein: CASSYVDNRSEAFF. CDR3 nucleotides: TGTGCCAGCAGCTACGTCGATAACAGGAGTGAAGCTTTCTTT.

The J gene is TRBJ2-3, the V gene TRBV4-1, with TRBD2 identical over 9 bases. This CDR3 is 16 amino acids long. From germline, CDR1 is MGHRA and CDR2 YSYEKL. V trimming: 0 bases; J trimming: 3 bases; junction bases outside the gene matches: 4. The CDR3 region is CASSQEPSGGTDTQYF. The CDR3 DNA reads as TGCGCCAGCAGCCAAGAACCCAGCGGGGGGACAGATACGCAGTATTTT.

This chain joins TRBV18 and TRBJ2-3; TRBD2 is a possible D gene (6 bases). The CDR3 has 14 residues. Trimming cost V 0 bases and J 3 bases, with 7 bases left between them. CDR1 is KGHSH, CDR2 LQKENI, per germline. As DNA, the CDR3 is TGTGCCAGCTCACCACCGGAGGGGACAGATACGCAGTATTTT. Translated, it gives CASSPPEGTDTQYF.

This clone came up a few times. The V and J genes are TRBV10-1 and TRBJ2-1; TRBD2 matches 11 bases. The CDR3 is made up of 16 amino acids. Germline V CDR1 and CDR2: WNHNN, SYGVQD (reference sequence). V dropped 1 base and J dropped 4; count of bases not matched to a gene: 3. CDR3 loop: CASSELASGGYNEQFF. CDR3 coding DNA: TGCGCCAGCAGTGAGTTAGCTAGCGGGGGGTACAATGAGCAGTTCTTC.

The chain is built from TRBV2 and TRBJ2-7, with D possibly matching TRBD1 (6 bases). CDR3 size: 15 residues. CDR1 is SNHLY, CDR2 FYNNEI, per germline. With 1 base removed from V and 5 bases from J, the gap between germline ends came to 15 bases. CDR3 DNA sequence: TGTGCCAGCAGTGAAGTCCAGGGGCTAGGCGACGAGCAGTACTTC. Residues: CASSEVQGLGDEQYF.

The genes are TRBV11-2 and TRBJ2-2; D is perhaps TRBD2 (5 bases). This CDR3 comprises 12 residues. The V end lost 3 bases, the J end lost 12 bases, and 11 bases lay between the germline ends. In germline, CDR1 is SGHAT, CDR2 FQNNGV. CDR3 sequence reads: CASSLSGNKLFF. In nucleotides, the CDR3 is TGTGCCAGCAGCTTGTCGGGGAACAAGCTGTTTTTT.

This rearrangement joins TRBV3-1 (or the pseudogene TRBV3-2) to TRBJ2-1; perhaps TRBD2 as D (5 bases). V was shortened by 4 bases and J by 3 bases, with 16 bases between the two germline ends. Germline V CDR1 and CDR2: LGHDT, YNNKEL (reference sequence). The CDR3 spans 16 residues. Written as DNA, the CDR3 is TGTGCCAGCAGCCGTGGAGGAAACGGATACTACAATGAGCAGTTCTTC. Protein product: CASSRGGNGYYNEQFF.

The chain uses TRBV12-3 or TRBV12-4 and TRBJ1-5, with D unresolved. V lost 6 bases, J lost 2 bases, and 8 bases lay in between. CDR3 length: 13 amino acids. CDR3 residues: CASSSRGNQPQHF. CDR3 coding DNA: TGTGCCAGCAGCTCTCGGGGCAATCAGCCCCAGCATTTT.

V is TRBV7-2 and J is TRBJ2-7; D not certain. Trimming removed 0 bases at V and 4 bases at J, with 16 bases between. This CDR3 has 16 amino acids. The germline V gene has CDR1 SGHTA and CDR2 FQGNSA. DNA of the CDR3: TGTGCCAGCAGCTTAGCCTTCGACGGGTCGCGGTACGAGCAGTACTTC. The encoded protein is CASSLAFDGSRYEQYF.

This chain joins TRBV19 and TRBJ1-6; 10 nucleotides line up with TRBD1. Germline V gene sequence: CDR1 LNHDA, CDR2 SQIVND (reference sequence). The CDR3 runs to 16 residues. V lost 7 bases, J lost 4 bases, and 7 bases stayed unmatched. The CDR3 nucleotides are TGTGCCAGTACCACGACAGGGGGCAATTATAATTCACCCCTCCACTTT. It is translated as CASTTTGGNYNSPLHF. Complete variable domain (other parts from reference TRBV19 and TRBJ1-6): DGGITQSPKYLFRKEGQNVTLSCEQNLNHDAMYWYRQDPGQGLRLIYYSQIVNDFQKGDIAEGYSVSREKKESFPLTVTSAQKNPTAFYLCASTTTGGNYNSPLHFGNGTRLTVT.

The genes are TRBV18 and TRBJ2-7; the D gene is possibly TRBD2 (6 bases). Germline V gene lookup returns CDR1 KGHSH and CDR2 LQKENI. CDR3 length equals 12 residues. V was shortened by 6 bases and J by 7 bases, with 13 bases between the two germline ends. The CDR3 sequence is CASSTGGREQYF. In DNA form, the CDR3 reads TGTGCCAGCTCCACCGGGGGTCGAGAGCAGTACTTC.

This clone has a handful of counts. The chain is built from TRBV3-1 (or the pseudogene TRBV3-2) and TRBJ2-3; D is perhaps TRBD2 (6 bases). The CDR3 totals 16 residues. CDR1 is LGHDT, CDR2 YNNKEL, per germline (reference sequence). The V end lost 2 bases, the J end lost 3 bases, and 15 bases lay between the germline ends. The CDR3 loop is CASSQTGGRPTDTQYF. CDR3 DNA: TGTGCCAGCAGCCAAACCGGGGGACGTCCTACAGATACGCAGTATTTT.

This chain connects TRBV5-1 to TRBJ2-7; 9 bases map to TRBD1. The V and J ends lost 1 base and 2 bases, in that order; junction bases with no gene match: 7. The CDR3 is 16 residues long. In germline, CDR1 is SGHRS, CDR2 YFSETQ. The CDR3 DNA sequence: TGCGCCAGCAGCTTGAATGTTGGGACAGGGACCTACGAGCAGTACTTC. Translated, it gives CASSLNVGTGTYEQYF.

The V gene is TRBV4-1, the J gene TRBJ1-3, with D unclear. The V and J ends lost 1 base and 0 bases respectively, with 13 bases between them. Germline CDR1 is MGHRA and CDR2 is YSYEKL. This CDR3 contains 17 residues. This CDR3 is CASSQGDGRSSGNTIYF. The CDR3 DNA sequence: TGCGCCAGCAGCCAAGGCGACGGGAGAAGCTCTGGAAACACCATATATTTT.

The chain employs TRBV9 and TRBJ2-5, with 8 bases aligning to TRBD2. The V and J ends lost 4 bases and 4 bases, in that order; junction bases with no gene match: 12. Germline V CDR1 and CDR2: SGDLS, YYNGEE. The CDR3 sequence is 16 residues long. CDR3 in DNA: TGTGCCAGCAGCCTGGGGCGGGGGGCGCTTCCAGAGACCCAGTACTTC. Translation: CASSLGRGALPETQYF.

The CDR3 region has the DNA TGTGCCTGGAGGGTTCAGGGGGCGGGTGAAAAACTGTTTTTT. Its translation: CAWRVQGAGEKLFF. The chain joins TRBV30 to TRBJ1-4; 8 nucleotides align to TRBD1. This CDR3 is 14 amino acids long. Germline CDR1 and CDR2: GTSNPN and SVGIG (reference sequence). V was pared by 3 bases and J by 7 bases, with 7 bases of the junction left unmatched.

The CDR3 bases are TGTGCCACCAGTGAGACCGAAGGACAGGGGGACGCCGGGGAGCTGTTTTTT. Translated: CATSETEGQGDAGELFF. The chain employs TRBV24-1 and TRBJ2-2; TRBD1 matches at 10 bases. The CDR3 contains 17 residues. Looked up from germline, CDR1 is KGHDR and CDR2 is SFDVKD. J gave up 6 bases and V 4 bases, and 10 bases lay outside the gene matches.

The CDR3 spells CASGVIAGTYNEQFF. CDR3 nucleotide sequence: TGCGCCAGCGGAGTGATAGCGGGTACCTACAATGAGCAGTTCTTC. The V gene is TRBV4-1, the J gene TRBJ2-1; TRBD2 matches 7 bases. Germline-derived CDR1 and CDR2 are MGHRA and YSYEKL. The trim removed 8 bases at V and 2 bases at J, leaving 9 bases unmatched. CDR3 length: 15 amino acids.

The chain employs TRBV7-2 and TRBJ1-2, with D possibly matching TRBD1 (5 bases). Trimming shortened V by 5 bases and J by 8 bases, and 15 bases separated the two germline ends. Germline V CDR1 and CDR2: SGHTA, FQGNSA. This CDR3 has 13 residues. DNA of the CDR3: TGTGCCAGCAGCCCTCTAGGAGGGACCGGCTACACCTTC. As protein: CASSPLGGTGYTF.